The 2 T cell receptor beta chains below all came from one sample that was sequenced in a study of beta chain features in type 1 diabetes. The study, taken as a whole, reports: Moderate yet significant TCRB CDR3 shortening was seen in Type 1 diabetes patients in all four CD4+ subsets.

cDNA synthesis used the whole RNA isolate, giving expressed TCRB sequences. Libraries were prepared by immunoSEQ multiplex PCR; TCRdb keeps only in-frame clonotypes and omits some of them. Of approximately 140,000 clones listed, around 9% are singletons. Antigens of these TCRs are unknown. Sequences were obtained from central memory CD4+ T cells from blood. All receptors come from a man aged 25-45 years with type 1 diabetes.

CDR3 protein: CASSQGAGGGTGELFF. The DNA of the CDR3 is TGTGCCAGCAGCCAAGGAGCGGGGGGTGGCACCGGGGAGCTGTTTTTT. The chain recombines TRBV4-2 with TRBJ2-2, with TRBD2 identical over 9 bases. J was trimmed by 4 bases and V by 1 base; bases with no gene match: 4. This CDR3 spans 16 amino acids. Germline V gene data show CDR1 as LGHNA and CDR2 as YNFKEQ.

This rearrangement joins TRBV7-9 to TRBJ2-5; 10 nucleotides line up with TRBD2. CDR1 and CDR2 from the germline V gene are SEHNR and FQNEAQ (reference sequence). The ends lost 5 bases at V and 2 bases at J; junction bases unmatched: 8. The CDR3 contains 16 residues. The CDR3: CASSHHSGGPQETQYF. CDR3 nucleotides: TGTGCCAGCAGCCATCATAGCGGGGGGCCTCAAGAGACCCAGTACTTC. The full variable domain, its missing parts supplied by reference TRBV7-9 and TRBJ2-5, is DTGVSQNPRHKITKRGQNVTFRCDPISEHNRLYWYRQTLGQGPEFLTYFQNEAQLEKSRLLSDRFSAERPKGSFSTLEIQRTEQGDSAMYLCASSHHSGGPQETQYFGPGTRLLVL.